These 22 T cell receptor beta chains share one sample of origin, sequenced in a study of blood T cell repertoires in COVID-19. The protocol was immunoSEQ multiplex PCR, while the TCRdb copy is restricted to in-frame clones and leaves out a portion. Of over 250,000 clones in the sample, around nine tenths were seen once. The sequenced sample was peripheral blood. All receptors come from a man between 50 and 59 years old with acute or convalescent COVID-19.

CDR3 sequence reads: CSVDRVQGGGHNEQFF. In DNA, the CDR3 is TGCAGCGTCGACCGGGTACAGGGAGGGGGTCACAATGAGCAGTTCTTC. The chain joins TRBV29-1 to TRBJ2-1; a possible D gene is TRBD2 (7 bases). Trimming pared 6 bases from V and 5 bases from J, leaving 23 bases between. Germline V gene data show CDR1 as SQVTM and CDR2 as ANQGSEA. The CDR3 is made up of 16 amino acids.

The rearrangement uses TRBV29-1 and TRBJ2-7; 8 nucleotides line up with TRBD1. Germline V gene data show CDR1 as SQVTM and CDR2 as ANQGSEA. Trimming took 3 bases from V and 2 from J; bases not matched to a gene: 9. The CDR3 spans 15 residues. CDR3 region: CSVEKQGVTTYEQYF. As DNA, the CDR3 is TGCAGCGTTGAGAAACAGGGGGTTACCACCTACGAGCAGTACTTC.

The rearrangement uses TRBV5-1 and TRBJ1-3; D perhaps matches TRBD1 (5 bases). The V end was cut by 0 bases, the J end by 7 bases, with 11 bases between. Per germline, CDR1 SGHRS and CDR2 YFSETQ. The CDR3 runs to 14 residues. The CDR3 coding sequence is TGCGCCAGCAGCTTGGGGGGCCCGAGGAACACCATATATTTT. Protein product: CASSLGGPRNTIYF.

The chain carries TRBV7-8 and TRBJ2-2; 9 bases match TRBD1. Germline lookup yields CDR1 SGHVS and CDR2 FQNEAQ. Unmatched junction bases numbered 9, after V lost 5 bases and J lost 8 bases. The CDR3 has 15 residues. Here the CDR3 DNA reads TGTGCCAGCAGCGGGTACAGGGGGCGCTTTGGGGAGCTGTTTTTT. This encodes CASSGYRGRFGELFF.

The rearrangement links TRBV5-1 to TRBJ2-5; TRBD2 matches at 12 bases. V was pared by 4 bases and J by 7 bases, with 11 bases of the junction left unmatched. Germline lookup yields CDR1 SGHRS and CDR2 YFSETQ. This CDR3 comprises 16 residues. This CDR3 is CASSNGLAGTEGTQYF. The CDR3 nucleotides are TGCGCCAGCAGCAACGGACTAGCGGGGACTGAGGGGACCCAGTACTTC.

The chain recombines TRBV19 with TRBJ1-6; D gene ambiguous. Germline V gene data show CDR1 as LNHDA and CDR2 as SQIVND (reference sequence). Trimming took 1 base from V and 7 from J, leaving 11 bases between them. This CDR3 is 15 amino acids long. CDR3 DNA sequence: TGTGCCAGTAGTATAGCGCCCGGGAGGAATTCACCCCTCCACTTT. Encoded protein: CASSIAPGRNSPLHF.

The chain joins TRBV19 to TRBJ1-4, with 9 bases identical to TRBD1. Germline V lookup: CDR1 LNHDA, CDR2 SQIVND (reference sequence). J was trimmed by 5 bases and V by 7 bases; bases with no gene match: 2. CDR3 length: 13 residues. The CDR3 DNA reads as TGTGCCAGTACGACAGGGGGGAATGAAAAACTGTTTTTT. Residues: CASTTGGNEKLFF. The variable domain in full, with the rest retrieved from reference TRBV19 and TRBJ1-4, is DGGITQSPKYLFRKEGQNVTLSCEQNLNHDAMYWYRQDPGQGLRLIYYSQIVNDFQKGDIAEGYSVSREKKESFPLTVTSAQKNPTAFYLCASTTGGNEKLFFGSGTQLSVL.

V is TRBV15 and J is TRBJ1-2; weak D call: TRBD1 (5 bases). V gave up 0 bases and J gave up 3 bases, with 14 bases separating them. This CDR3 has 16 amino acids. The germline V gene has CDR1 LNHNV and CDR2 YYDKDF (reference sequence). DNA of the CDR3: TGTGCCACCAGCAGAGATGGGAACAGGATGGACTATGGCTACACCTTC. Its protein is CATSRDGNRMDYGYTF. Full variable domain (remainder filled in from reference TRBV15 and TRBJ1-2): DAMVIQNPRYQVTQFGKPVTLSCSQTLNHNVMYWYQQKSSQAPKLLFHYYDKDFNNEADTPDNFQSRRPNTSFCFLDIRSPGLGDTAMYLCATSRDGNRMDYGYTFGSGTRLTVV.

The rearrangement links TRBV9 to TRBJ1-6; the D gene is possibly TRBD1 (5 bases). The CDR3 consists of 15 residues. CDR1 and CDR2 (germline): SGDLS, YYNGEE. Between the trimmed V and J ends, which lost 0 bases and 9 bases, there was a span of 13 bases. As DNA, the CDR3 is TGTGCCAGCAGCGTAGGGTCAGGGTCCGGTTCACCCCTCCACTTT. Translating gives CASSVGSGSGSPLHF.

This clone was counted between two and nine times. The chain is built from TRBV6-6 and TRBJ2-3; perhaps TRBD2 as D (6 bases). CDR1 is MNHNY, CDR2 SVGAGI, per germline (reference sequence). CDR3 length: 14 residues. V gave up 5 bases and J gave up 1 base, with 10 bases separating them. The CDR3 loop reads CASSRGGGTDTQYF. CDR3 sequence (DNA): TGTGCCAGCAGTCGGGGCGGGGGCACAGATACGCAGTATTTT.

In regard to this clone: A read error may produce the germline difference seen at one junction end. The CDR3 DNA is TGTGCCTGGAGTGAGACAGGGATTCGTTTC. As protein: CAWSETGIRF. V usage is TRBV30 and J usage is TRBJ1-2; TRBD1 matches at 7 bases. This CDR3 has 10 residues. The germline V gene encodes CDR1 GTSNPN and CDR2 SVGIG (reference sequence).

This clone was counted only a few times. The chain couples TRBV19 to TRBJ1-1, with D maybe TRBD1 (6 bases). There are 16 residues in the CDR3. In germline, CDR1 is LNHDA, CDR2 SQIVND (reference sequence). Trimming stripped 4 bases from V and 1 base from J, with 16 bases between. CDR3: CASSSMNVGQNTEAFF. The CDR3 nucleotides are TGTGCCAGTAGTAGTATGAACGTGGGACAGAACACTGAAGCTTTCTTT.

V gene TRBV2 combines with J gene TRBJ1-2, with D unclear. The CDR3 sequence is 12 residues long. Trimming removed 2 bases at V and 7 bases at J, with 8 bases between. Germline assignment: CDR1 SNHLY and CDR2 FYNNEI. This chain's CDR3 is CASSEKEAGYTF. Here the CDR3 DNA reads TGTGCCAGCAGTGAAAAGGAGGCTGGCTACACCTTC. Complete variable domain (other parts from reference TRBV2 and TRBJ1-2): EPEVTQTPSHQVTQMGQEVILRCVPISNHLYFYWYRQILGQKVEFLVSFYNNEISEKSEIFDDQFSVERPDGSNFTLKIRSTKLEDSAMYFCASSEKEAGYTFGSGTRLTVV.

The chain joins TRBV18 to TRBJ1-2; D remains ambiguous. Trimming left V 2 bases short and J 2 bases short, with 15 bases between. Per germline, CDR1 KGHSH and CDR2 LQKENI. This CDR3 has 16 residues. CDR3 in amino acids: CASSPSPGRTNYGYTF. CDR3 DNA: TGTGCCAGCTCACCAAGTCCCGGGAGGACGAACTATGGCTACACCTTC.

This chain uses TRBV19 with TRBJ1-2, with TRBD1 identical over 7 bases. The CDR3 length is 16 residues. V lost 3 bases, J lost 0 bases, and 7 bases stayed unmatched. Germline lookup yields CDR1 LNHDA and CDR2 SQIVND (reference sequence). The CDR3 DNA reads as TGTGCCAGTAGTATCAGACAGGGCAACTCTAACTATGGCTACACCTTC. This codes for CASSIRQGNSNYGYTF.

The chain recombines TRBV5-8 with TRBJ1-2; D unclear. There are 15 residues in the CDR3. V gave up 2 bases and J gave up 0 bases, with 11 bases separating them. CDR1 and CDR2 from the germline V gene are SGHTS and YDEGEE. The CDR3 here is CASSFMTRTNYGYTF. DNA for the CDR3: TGTGCCAGCAGCTTTATGACACGGACTAACTATGGCTACACCTTC.

This clone was detected a few times. The chain has TRBV2 and TRBJ1-1; D gene unclear. The length of the CDR3 is 13 residues. The V gene's germline CDR1 is SNHLY and CDR2 FYNNEI. V was trimmed by 7 bases and J by 4 bases, leaving 13 bases between them. CDR3 in DNA: TGTGCCAGCATTGCGGGATGGGGCACTGAAGCTTTCTTT. Its translation: CASIAGWGTEAFF.

This clone was recorded once. The chain uses TRBV14 and TRBJ1-6; the D is unclear. The CDR3 is made up of 14 amino acids. Trimming pared 4 bases from V and 7 bases from J, leaving 11 bases between. The V gene's germline CDR1 is SGHDN and CDR2 FVKESK. The CDR3 is CASSPRTGNSPLHF. CDR3 bases: TGTGCCAGCAGCCCTCGGACGGGGAATTCACCCCTCCACTTT.

The CDR3 DNA reads as TGTGCCACTAGGACAGGGGGCGCCTACAATGAGCAGTTCTTC. Amino acids: CATRTGGAYNEQFF. This chain uses TRBV27 with TRBJ2-1, with 11 nucleotides matching TRBD1. Germline V lookup: CDR1 MNHEY, CDR2 SMNVEV (reference sequence). This CDR3 has 14 amino acids. V shed 10 bases, J shed 2 bases, and the junction held 4 bases outside the gene matches.

The V call is TRBV10-1, the J call TRBJ2-3; TRBD2 might be the D (7 bases). The CDR3 is made up of 16 amino acids. Per germline, CDR1 WNHNN and CDR2 SYGVQD (reference sequence). V was cut by 3 bases and J by 2 bases, with 15 bases left in between. The CDR3 coding sequence is TGCGCCAGCAGTGACCCGGGGGGCCCGAACACAGATACGCAGTATTTT. It translates to CASSDPGGPNTDTQYF.

The chain joins TRBV14 to TRBJ1-1; 7 nucleotides agree with TRBD1. The germline gives CDR1 SGHDN, CDR2 FVKESK. V lost 3 bases, J lost 5 bases, and 6 bases stayed unmatched. The CDR3 sequence is 14 residues long. CDR3: CASSQATGRTEAFF. In nucleotides, the CDR3 is TGTGCCAGCAGCCAGGCGACAGGGCGGACTGAAGCTTTCTTT.

The chain carries TRBV2 and TRBJ1-1; D perhaps matches TRBD1 (5 bases). V dropped 6 bases and J dropped 8 bases, with 13 bases sitting between them. CDR3 length equals 12 residues. The germline gives CDR1 SNHLY, CDR2 FYNNEI. CDR3 coding DNA: TGTGCCAGCAGCTCGGGGCGGGGCGAAGCTTTCTTT. It translates to CASSSGRGEAFF.